The entry below gives a single TCR beta chain sequence along with its context. What it recognizes is unknown. Blood libraries mostly used about 0.5 ug genomic DNA, six replicates each. Assay used: immunoSEQ multiplex PCR; TCRdb lists only in-frame clones, some missing. The data contain around 14,000 clones, just over 70% of them singletons. This sample is part of a study of neoadjuvant anti-PD-1 for oral cavity cancer. Study results and limitations: Post-nivolumab, blood T cell clonality was significantly elevated in non-responders.

CDR3 length equals 17 residues. The V and J ends lost 0 bases and 3 bases, in that order; junction bases with no gene match: 8. The sample consisted of PBMCs, taken before nivolumab (anti-PD-1) treatment. This TCR came from a person aged 35-79 years with oral cavity squamous cell carcinoma. This chain uses TRBV5-3 with TRBJ1-4; 7 nucleotides align to TRBD1. TRBV5-3 is an ORF, with its function uncertain. For the CDR3, the DNA is TGTGCCAGAAGCTTGGTGACAGGGAGGTTTGCTAATGAAAAACTGTTTTTT. Translation: CARSLVTGRFANEKLFF.